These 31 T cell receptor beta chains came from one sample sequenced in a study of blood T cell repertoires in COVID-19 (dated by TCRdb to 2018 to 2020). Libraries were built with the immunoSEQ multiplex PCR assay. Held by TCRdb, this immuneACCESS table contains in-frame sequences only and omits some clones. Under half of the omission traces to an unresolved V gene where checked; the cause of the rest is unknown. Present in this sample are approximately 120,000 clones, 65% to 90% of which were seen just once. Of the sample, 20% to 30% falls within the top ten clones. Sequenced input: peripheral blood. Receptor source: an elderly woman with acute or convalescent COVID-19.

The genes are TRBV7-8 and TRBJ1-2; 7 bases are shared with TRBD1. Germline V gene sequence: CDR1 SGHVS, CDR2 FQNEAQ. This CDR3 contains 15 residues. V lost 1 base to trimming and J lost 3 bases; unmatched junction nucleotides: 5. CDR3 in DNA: TGTGCCAGCAGCTTAGGAGGGGACAGCCACTATGGCTACACCTTC. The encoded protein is CASSLGGDSHYGYTF.

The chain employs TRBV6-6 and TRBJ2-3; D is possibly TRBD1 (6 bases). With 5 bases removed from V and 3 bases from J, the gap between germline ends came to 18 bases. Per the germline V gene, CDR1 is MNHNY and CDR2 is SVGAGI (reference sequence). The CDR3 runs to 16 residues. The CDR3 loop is CASSRSRDKLTDTQYF. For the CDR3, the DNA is TGTGCCAGCAGTCGATCCCGGGACAAGTTAACAGATACGCAGTATTTT.

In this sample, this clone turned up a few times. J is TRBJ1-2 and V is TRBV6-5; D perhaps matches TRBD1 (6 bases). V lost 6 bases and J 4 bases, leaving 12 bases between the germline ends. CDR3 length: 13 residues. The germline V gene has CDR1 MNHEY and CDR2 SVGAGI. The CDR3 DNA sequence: TGTGCCAGCAGCAAGGACAGTTTCTATGGCTACACCTTC. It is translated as CASSKDSFYGYTF.

This chain's CDR3 is CASSSYYEQYF. For the CDR3, the DNA is TGTGCCAGCAGTTCTTACTACGAGCAGTACTTC. The chain carries TRBV12-3 or TRBV12-4 and TRBJ2-7, with D unclear. This CDR3 has 11 amino acids. The V and J ends lost 4 bases and 3 bases respectively, with 4 bases between them.

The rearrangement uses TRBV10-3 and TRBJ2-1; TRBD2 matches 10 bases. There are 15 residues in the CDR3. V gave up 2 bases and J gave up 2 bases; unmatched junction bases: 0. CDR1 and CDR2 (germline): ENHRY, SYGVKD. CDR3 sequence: CAISETSGAYNEQFF. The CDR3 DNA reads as TGTGCCATCAGTGAGACTAGCGGGGCCTACAATGAGCAGTTCTTC.

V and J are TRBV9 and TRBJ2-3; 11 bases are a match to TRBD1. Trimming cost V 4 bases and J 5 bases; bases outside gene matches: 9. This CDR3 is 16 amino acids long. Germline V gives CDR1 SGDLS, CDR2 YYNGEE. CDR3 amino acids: CASSPSLGQGGDTQYF. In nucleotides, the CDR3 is TGTGCCAGCAGCCCCAGCCTGGGACAGGGGGGAGATACGCAGTATTTT.

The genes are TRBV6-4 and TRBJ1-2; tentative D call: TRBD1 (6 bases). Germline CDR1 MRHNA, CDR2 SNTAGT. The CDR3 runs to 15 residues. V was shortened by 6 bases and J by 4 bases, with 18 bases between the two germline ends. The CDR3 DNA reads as TGTGCCAGCAGCCCCATAGGGGGGGCGGTCTATGGCTACACCTTC. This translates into CASSPIGGAVYGYTF.

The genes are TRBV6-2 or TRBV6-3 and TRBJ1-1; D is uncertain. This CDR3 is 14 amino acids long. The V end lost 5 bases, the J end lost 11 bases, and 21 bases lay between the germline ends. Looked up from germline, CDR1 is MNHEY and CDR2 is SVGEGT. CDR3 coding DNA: TGTGCCAGCAGTGACCGACCGGGAAAAGGGTGGGCTTTCTTT. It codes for CASSDRPGKGWAFF.

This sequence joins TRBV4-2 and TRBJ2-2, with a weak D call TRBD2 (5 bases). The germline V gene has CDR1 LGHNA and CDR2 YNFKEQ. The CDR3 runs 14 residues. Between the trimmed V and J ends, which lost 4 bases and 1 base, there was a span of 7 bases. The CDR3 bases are TGTGCCAGCAGCCCTCGGGGGAACACCGGGGAGCTGTTTTTT. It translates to CASSPRGNTGELFF.

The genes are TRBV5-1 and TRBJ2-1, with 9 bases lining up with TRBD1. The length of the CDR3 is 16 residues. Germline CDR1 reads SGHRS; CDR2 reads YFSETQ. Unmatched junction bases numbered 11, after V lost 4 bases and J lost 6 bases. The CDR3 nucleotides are TGCGCCAGCAGCCGCTCCGGGACAGGGAGCCCCAATGAGCAGTTCTTC. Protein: CASSRSGTGSPNEQFF.

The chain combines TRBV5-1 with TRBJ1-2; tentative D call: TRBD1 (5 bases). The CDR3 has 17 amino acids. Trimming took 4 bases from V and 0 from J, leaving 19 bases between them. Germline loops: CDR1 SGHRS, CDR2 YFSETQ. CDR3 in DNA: TGCGCCAGCAGCGCCGCAGGGAGGGTGGACCCTAACTATGGCTACACCTTC. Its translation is CASSAAGRVDPNYGYTF.

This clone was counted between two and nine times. The CDR3: CASTGTGGELSTDTQYF. The CDR3 DNA reads TGTGCCAGTACCGGGACAGGGGGTGAATTGAGCACAGATACGCAGTATTTT. V and J are TRBV7-8 and TRBJ2-3, with 11 bases identical to TRBD1. Unmatched junction bases numbered 11, after V lost 9 bases and J lost 0 bases. The CDR3 has 17 amino acids. Germline assignment: CDR1 SGHVS and CDR2 FQNEAQ.

CDR3 loop: CASSNIDRAPRAKNIQYF. In nucleotides, the CDR3 is TGTGCCAGCAGCAACATAGACAGGGCCCCCCGGGCTAAAAACATTCAGTACTTC. The chain combines TRBV11-2 with TRBJ2-4, with 7 nucleotides matching TRBD1. Per the germline V gene, CDR1 is SGHAT and CDR2 is FQNNGV. The V segment lost 5 bases and the J segment 4 bases; nucleotides outside the gene matches: 17. The CDR3 is made up of 18 amino acids. Based on the CDR3 plus reference TRBV11-2 and TRBJ2-4, the full variable domain is EAGVAQSPRYKIIEKRQSVAFWCNPISGHATLYWYQQILGQGPKLLIQFQNNGVVDDSQLPKDRFSAERLKGVDSTLKIQPAKLEDSAVYLCASSNIDRAPRAKNIQYFGAGTRLSVL.

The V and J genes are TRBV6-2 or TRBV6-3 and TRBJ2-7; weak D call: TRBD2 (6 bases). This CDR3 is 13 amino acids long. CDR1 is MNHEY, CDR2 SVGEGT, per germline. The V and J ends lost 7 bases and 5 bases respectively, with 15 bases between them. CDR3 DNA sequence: TGTGCCAGCACCCCCTCCGGGGGAAACGAGCAGTACTTC. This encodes CASTPSGGNEQYF.

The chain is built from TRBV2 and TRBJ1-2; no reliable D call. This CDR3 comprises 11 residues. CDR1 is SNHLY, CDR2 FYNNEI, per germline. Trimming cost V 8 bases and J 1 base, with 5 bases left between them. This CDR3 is CASGFNYGYTF. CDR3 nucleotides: TGTGCCAGCGGCTTTAACTATGGCTACACCTTC.

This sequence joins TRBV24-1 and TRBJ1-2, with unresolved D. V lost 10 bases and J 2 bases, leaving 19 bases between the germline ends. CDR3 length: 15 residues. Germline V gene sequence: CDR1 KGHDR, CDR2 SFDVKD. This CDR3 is CATRELGRSNYGYTF. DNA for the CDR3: TGTGCCACTCGCGAGTTGGGGAGGTCAAACTATGGCTACACCTTC.

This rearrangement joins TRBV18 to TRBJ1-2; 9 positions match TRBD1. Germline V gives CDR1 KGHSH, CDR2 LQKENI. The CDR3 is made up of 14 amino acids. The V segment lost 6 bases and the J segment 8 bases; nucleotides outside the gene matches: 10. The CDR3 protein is CASSDTGGDRGYTF. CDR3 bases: TGTGCCAGCTCGGATACAGGGGGCGACAGGGGCTACACCTTC.

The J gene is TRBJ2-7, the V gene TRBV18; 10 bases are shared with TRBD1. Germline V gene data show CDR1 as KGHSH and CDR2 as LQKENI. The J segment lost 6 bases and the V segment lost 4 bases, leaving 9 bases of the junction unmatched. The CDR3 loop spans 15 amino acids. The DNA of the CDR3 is TGTGCCAGCTCACTAGACAGGGGGCTAGGAGGCGAGCAGTACGTC. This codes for CASSLDRGLGGEQYV.

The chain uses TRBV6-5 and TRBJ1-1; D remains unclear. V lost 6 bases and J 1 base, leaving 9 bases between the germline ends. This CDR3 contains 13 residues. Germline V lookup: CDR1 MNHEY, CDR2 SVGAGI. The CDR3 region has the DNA TGTGCCAGCAGGGGTGCGGAGAACACTGAAGCTTTCTTT. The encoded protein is CASRGAENTEAFF.

In DNA, the CDR3 is TGTGCCAGCAGCCAAGATTTAGCAGGGTTCTCCGGCTACACCTTC. It encodes CASSQDLAGFSGYTF. The rearrangement joins TRBV3-1 (or the pseudogene TRBV3-2) to TRBJ1-2, with D possibly matching TRBD1 (5 bases). Germline CDR1 and CDR2: LGHDT and YNNKEL (reference sequence). The CDR3 length is 15 residues. The V end was cut by 0 bases, the J end by 8 bases, with 16 bases between.

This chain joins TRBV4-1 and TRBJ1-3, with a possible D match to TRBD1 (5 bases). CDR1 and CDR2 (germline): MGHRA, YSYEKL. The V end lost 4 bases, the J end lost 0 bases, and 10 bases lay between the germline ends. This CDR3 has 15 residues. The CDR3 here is CASSLAQGSGNTIYF. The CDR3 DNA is TGCGCCAGCAGCCTTGCTCAGGGCTCTGGAAACACCATATATTTT.

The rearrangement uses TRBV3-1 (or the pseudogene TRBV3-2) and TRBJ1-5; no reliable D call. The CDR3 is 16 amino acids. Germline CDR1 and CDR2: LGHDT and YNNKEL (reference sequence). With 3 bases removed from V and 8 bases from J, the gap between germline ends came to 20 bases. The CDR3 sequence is CASSHSRATHREPQHF. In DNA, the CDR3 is TGTGCCAGCAGCCATTCGAGGGCCACTCATCGGGAGCCCCAGCATTTT.

The CDR3 protein is CASSLPRGTTEAFF. In nucleotides, the CDR3 is TGTGCCAGCAGCTTACCCAGGGGGACCACTGAAGCTTTCTTT. The J gene is TRBJ1-1, the V gene TRBV7-9; TRBD1 aligns across 7 bases. Germline V gene data show CDR1 as SEHNR and CDR2 as FQNEAQ (reference sequence). There are 14 residues in the CDR3. Trimming at V came to 2 bases and at J to 4 bases, leaving 4 bases not matched to a gene.

The CDR3 sequence: CASSGVTYNSPLHF. The CDR3 DNA sequence: TGCGCCAGCAGCGGGGTGACCTATAATTCACCCCTCCACTTT. This sequence joins TRBV23-1 and TRBJ1-6; D gene uncertain. TRBV23-1 is flagged as an ORF with uncertain function. Trimming pared 6 bases from V and 2 bases from J, leaving 8 bases between. The CDR3 loop spans 14 amino acids.

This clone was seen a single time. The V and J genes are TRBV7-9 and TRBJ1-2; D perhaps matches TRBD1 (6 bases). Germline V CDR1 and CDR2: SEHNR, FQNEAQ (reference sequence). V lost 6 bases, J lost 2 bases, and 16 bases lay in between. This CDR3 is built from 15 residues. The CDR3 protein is CASSPTLTGNYGYTF. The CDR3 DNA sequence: TGTGCCAGCAGTCCCACTCTTACAGGGAACTATGGCTACACCTTC.

The CDR3 DNA follows: TGTGCCAGAAGCTTGGAGGCGGGACAGCCATACAATGAGCAGTTCTTC. Translation: CARSLEAGQPYNEQFF. This sequence joins TRBV5-3 and TRBJ2-1; TRBD1 is a possible D gene (7 bases). TRBV5-3 is designated an ORF whose function remains uncertain. The CDR3 spans 16 residues. Deletions cut 0 bases from V and 4 bases from J, with 14 bases between.

The CDR3 DNA sequence: TGTGCCAGCAGCCATCTAGCGGGGGGCGGGGAGACCCAGTACTTC. It yields the protein CASSHLAGGGETQYF. V gene TRBV6-6 combines with J gene TRBJ2-5; 11 positions match TRBD2. This CDR3 region has 15 residues. Germline CDR1 reads MNHNY; CDR2 reads SVGAGI (reference sequence). V lost 6 bases, J lost 5 bases, and 8 bases stayed unmatched.

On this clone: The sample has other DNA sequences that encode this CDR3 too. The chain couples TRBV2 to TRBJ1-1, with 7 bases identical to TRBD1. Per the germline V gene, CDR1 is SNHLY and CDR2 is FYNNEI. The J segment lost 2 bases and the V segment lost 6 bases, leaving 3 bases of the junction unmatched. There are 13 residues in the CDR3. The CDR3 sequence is CASRGQPNTEAFF. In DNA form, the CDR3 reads TGTGCCAGCAGGGGACAGCCAAACACTGAAGCTTTCTTT.

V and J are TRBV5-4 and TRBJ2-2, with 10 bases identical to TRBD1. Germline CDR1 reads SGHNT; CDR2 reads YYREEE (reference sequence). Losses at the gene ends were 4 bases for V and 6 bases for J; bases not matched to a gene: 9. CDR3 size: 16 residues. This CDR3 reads CASSLSGTGAPGELFF. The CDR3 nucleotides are TGTGCCAGCAGCCTGTCCGGGACAGGGGCCCCCGGGGAGCTGTTTTTT.

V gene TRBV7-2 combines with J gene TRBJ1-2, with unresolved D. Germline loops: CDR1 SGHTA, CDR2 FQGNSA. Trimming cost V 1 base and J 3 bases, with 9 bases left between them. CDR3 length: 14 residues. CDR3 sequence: CASSLGPRDYGYTF. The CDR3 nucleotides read TGTGCCAGCAGCTTAGGGCCACGGGACTATGGCTACACCTTC.

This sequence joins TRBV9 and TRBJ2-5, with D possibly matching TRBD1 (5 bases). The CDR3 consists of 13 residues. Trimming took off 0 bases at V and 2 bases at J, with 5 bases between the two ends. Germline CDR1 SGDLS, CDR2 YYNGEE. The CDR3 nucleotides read TGTGCCAGCAGCGTAGGGACACAAGAGACCCAGTACTTC. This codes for CASSVGTQETQYF.